Presented here are 2 T cell receptor beta chains from one specimen sequenced in a study of control samples from healthy donors and cancer patients. Measured with immunoSEQ multiplex PCR; TCRdb has only the in-frame clones, and not every one. The table records 84,000 or so clones, 91% of them present only once. Sequenced: blood. Every receptor here comes from a man aged 50-59 years in good health.

The V gene is TRBV12-3 or TRBV12-4, the J gene TRBJ1-1, with D perhaps TRBD1 (5 bases). The ends were cut back, 10 bases at V and 5 bases at J, with 17 bases in the middle. This CDR3 has 13 amino acids. As DNA, the CDR3 is TGTGCCACGGGGGGACCACACTCTACTGAAGCTTTCTTT. Translation: CATGGPHSTEAFF.

The rearrangement joins TRBV19 to TRBJ1-1; D might be TRBD1 (5 bases). The germline CDR1 and CDR2 sequences are LNHDA and SQIVND (reference sequence). The CDR3 sequence is 12 residues long. The V end lost 8 bases, the J end lost 4 bases, and 11 bases lay between the germline ends. The CDR3 coding sequence is TGTGCCAGTCGGGAGGGGCGCACTGAAGCTTTCTTT. Translated, it gives CASREGRTEAFF.